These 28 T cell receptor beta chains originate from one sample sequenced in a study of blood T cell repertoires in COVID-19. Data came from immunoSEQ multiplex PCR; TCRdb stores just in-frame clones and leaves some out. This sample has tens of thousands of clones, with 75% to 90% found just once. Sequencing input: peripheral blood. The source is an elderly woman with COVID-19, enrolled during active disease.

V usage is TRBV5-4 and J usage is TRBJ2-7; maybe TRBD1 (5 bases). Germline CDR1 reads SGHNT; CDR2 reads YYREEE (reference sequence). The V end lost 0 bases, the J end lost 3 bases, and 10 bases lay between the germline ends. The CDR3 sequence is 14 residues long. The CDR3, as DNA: TGTGCCAGCAGCTTGGTAGGGGCCCGCTACGAGCAGTACTTC. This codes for CASSLVGARYEQYF.

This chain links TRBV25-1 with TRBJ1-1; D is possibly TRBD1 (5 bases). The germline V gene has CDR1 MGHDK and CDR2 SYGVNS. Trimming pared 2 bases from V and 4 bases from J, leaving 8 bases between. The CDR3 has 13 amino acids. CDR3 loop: CASSEGQGTEAFF. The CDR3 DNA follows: TGTGCCAGCAGTGAAGGGCAGGGCACTGAAGCTTTCTTT.

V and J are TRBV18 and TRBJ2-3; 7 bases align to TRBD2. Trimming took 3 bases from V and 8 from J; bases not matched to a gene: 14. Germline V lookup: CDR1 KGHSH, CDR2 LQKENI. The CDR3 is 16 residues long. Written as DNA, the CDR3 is TGTGCCAGCTCACCCTATTCTAGCGGAGCGCAAGGTACGCAGTATTTT. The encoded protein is CASSPYSSGAQGTQYF.

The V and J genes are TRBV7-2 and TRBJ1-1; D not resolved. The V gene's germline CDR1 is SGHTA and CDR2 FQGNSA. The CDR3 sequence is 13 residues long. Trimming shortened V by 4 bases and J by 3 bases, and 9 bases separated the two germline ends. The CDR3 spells CASSSSSYTEAFF. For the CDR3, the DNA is TGTGCCAGCAGCTCTTCCTCGTACACTGAAGCTTTCTTT.

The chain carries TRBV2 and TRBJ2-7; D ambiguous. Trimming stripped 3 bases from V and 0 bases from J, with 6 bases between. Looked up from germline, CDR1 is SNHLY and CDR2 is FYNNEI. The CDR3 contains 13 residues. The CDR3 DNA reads TGTGCCAGCAGTGATCGGTTCTCCTACGAGCAGTACTTC. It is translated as CASSDRFSYEQYF.

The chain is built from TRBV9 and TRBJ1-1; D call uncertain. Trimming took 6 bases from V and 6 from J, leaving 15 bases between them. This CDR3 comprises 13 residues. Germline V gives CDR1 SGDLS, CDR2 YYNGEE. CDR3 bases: TGTGCCAGCACCTCTGTCGGGTGGTCTGAAGCTTTCTTT. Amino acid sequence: CASTSVGWSEAFF.

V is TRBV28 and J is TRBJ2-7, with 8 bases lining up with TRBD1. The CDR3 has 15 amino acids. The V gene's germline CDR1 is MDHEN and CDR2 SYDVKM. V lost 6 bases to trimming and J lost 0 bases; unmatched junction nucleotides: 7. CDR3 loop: CASRRDRGFSYEQYF. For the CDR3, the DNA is TGTGCCAGCAGGAGAGACAGGGGATTCTCCTACGAGCAGTACTTC.

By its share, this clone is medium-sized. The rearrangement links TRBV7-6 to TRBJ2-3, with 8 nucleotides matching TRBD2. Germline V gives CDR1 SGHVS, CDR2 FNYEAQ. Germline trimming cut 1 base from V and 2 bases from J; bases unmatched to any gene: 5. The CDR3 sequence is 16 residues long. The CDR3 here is CASSLGFGGATDTQYF. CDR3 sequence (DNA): TGTGCCAGCAGCTTAGGGTTCGGGGGGGCCACAGATACGCAGTATTTT.

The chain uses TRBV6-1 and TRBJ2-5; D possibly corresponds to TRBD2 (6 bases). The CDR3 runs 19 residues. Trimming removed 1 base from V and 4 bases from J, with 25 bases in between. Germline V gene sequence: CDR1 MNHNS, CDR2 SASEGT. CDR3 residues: CASSEGPLIRGGSSETQYF. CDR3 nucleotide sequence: TGTGCCAGCAGTGAAGGCCCTTTAATTCGGGGAGGTTCGTCAGAGACCCAGTACTTC.

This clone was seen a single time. The CDR3 DNA reads TGTGCCACCAGCAGAGATCTACCCCCCTCCTACGAGCAGTACTTC. This sequence encodes CATSRDLPPSYEQYF. V usage is TRBV15 and J usage is TRBJ2-7; D is uncertain. V was clipped by 0 bases and J by 0 bases, with 9 bases between them. The CDR3 length is 15 residues. Germline V gene sequence: CDR1 LNHNV, CDR2 YYDKDF (reference sequence).

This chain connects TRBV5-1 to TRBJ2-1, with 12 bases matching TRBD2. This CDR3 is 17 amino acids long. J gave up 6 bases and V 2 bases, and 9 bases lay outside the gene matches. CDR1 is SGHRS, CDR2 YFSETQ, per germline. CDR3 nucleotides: TGCGCCAGCAGCTTCCTCCCGAAGGGACTAGCGGGCAATGAGCAGTTCTTC. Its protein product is CASSFLPKGLAGNEQFF.

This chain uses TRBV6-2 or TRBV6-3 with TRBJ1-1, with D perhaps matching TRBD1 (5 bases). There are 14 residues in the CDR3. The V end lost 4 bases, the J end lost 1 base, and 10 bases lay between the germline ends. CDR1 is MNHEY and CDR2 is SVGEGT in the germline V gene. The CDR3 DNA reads TGTGCCAGCAGTTTCAGGGTATCGAACACTGAAGCTTTCTTT. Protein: CASSFRVSNTEAFF.

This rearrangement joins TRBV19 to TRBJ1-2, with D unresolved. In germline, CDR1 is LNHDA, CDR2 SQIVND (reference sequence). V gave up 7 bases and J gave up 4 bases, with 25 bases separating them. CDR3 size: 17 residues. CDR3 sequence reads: CASTTPGIQPRGYGYTF. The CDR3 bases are TGTGCCAGTACCACTCCGGGAATTCAACCTCGTGGCTATGGCTACACCTTC.

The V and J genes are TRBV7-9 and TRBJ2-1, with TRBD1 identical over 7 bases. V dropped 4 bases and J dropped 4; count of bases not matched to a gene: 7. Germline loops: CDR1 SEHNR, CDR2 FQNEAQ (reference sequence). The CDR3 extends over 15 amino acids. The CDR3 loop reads CASSSGQLLYNEQFF. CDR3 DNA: TGTGCCAGCAGCTCGGGACAGCTCCTATACAATGAGCAGTTCTTC.

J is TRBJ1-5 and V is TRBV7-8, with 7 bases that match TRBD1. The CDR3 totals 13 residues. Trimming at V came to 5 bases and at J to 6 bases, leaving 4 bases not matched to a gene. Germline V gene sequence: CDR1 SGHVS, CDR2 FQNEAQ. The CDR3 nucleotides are TGTGCCAGCAGCCAAGCAGGGGGTCAGCCCCAGCATTTT. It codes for CASSQAGGQPQHF.

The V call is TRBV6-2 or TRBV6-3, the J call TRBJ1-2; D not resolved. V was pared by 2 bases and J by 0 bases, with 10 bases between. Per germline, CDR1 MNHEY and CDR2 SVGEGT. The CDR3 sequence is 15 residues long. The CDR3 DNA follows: TGTGCCAGCAGTTACCGCCCGACAACTAACTATGGCTACACCTTC. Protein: CASSYRPTTNYGYTF.

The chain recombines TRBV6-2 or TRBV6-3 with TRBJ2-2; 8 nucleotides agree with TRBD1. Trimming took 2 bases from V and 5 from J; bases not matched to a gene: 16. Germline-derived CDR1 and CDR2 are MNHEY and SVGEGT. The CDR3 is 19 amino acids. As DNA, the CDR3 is TGTGCCAGCAGTTACCTGCGGGCAGGGGGCCCATCTATTACCGGGGAGCTGTTTTTT. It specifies CASSYLRAGGPSITGELFF.

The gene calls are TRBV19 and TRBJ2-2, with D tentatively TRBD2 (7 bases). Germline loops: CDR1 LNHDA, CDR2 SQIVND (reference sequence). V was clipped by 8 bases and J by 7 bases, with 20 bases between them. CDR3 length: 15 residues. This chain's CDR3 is CASRTPKGEGGELFF. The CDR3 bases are TGTGCCAGTCGCACCCCGAAGGGGGAGGGCGGGGAGCTGTTTTTT.

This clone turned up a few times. As DNA, the CDR3 is TGTGCCAGCAGCTTCTTTTTCAGCGGGGCTGAAGAGCAGTACTTC. Its translation is CASSFFFSGAEEQYF. The chain is built from TRBV7-9 and TRBJ2-7, with 7 bases aligning to TRBD2. This CDR3 is built from 15 residues. Germline V gives CDR1 SEHNR, CDR2 FQNEAQ (reference sequence). The J segment lost 7 bases and the V segment lost 3 bases, leaving 12 bases of the junction unmatched.

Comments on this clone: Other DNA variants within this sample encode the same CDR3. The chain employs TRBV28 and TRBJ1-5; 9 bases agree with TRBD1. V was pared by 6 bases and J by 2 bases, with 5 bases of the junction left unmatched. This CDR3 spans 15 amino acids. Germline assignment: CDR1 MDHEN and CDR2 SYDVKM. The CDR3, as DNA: TGTGCCAGCAGGCCTCGGGACAGGGGCAATCAGCCCCAGCATTTT. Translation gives CASRPRDRGNQPQHF.

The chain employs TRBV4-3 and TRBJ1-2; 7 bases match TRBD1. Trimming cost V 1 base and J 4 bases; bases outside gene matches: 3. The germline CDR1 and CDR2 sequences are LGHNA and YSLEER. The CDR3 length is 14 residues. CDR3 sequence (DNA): TGCGCCAGCAGCCAAGGGACAGGAGCCTATGGCTACACCTTC. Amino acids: CASSQGTGAYGYTF.

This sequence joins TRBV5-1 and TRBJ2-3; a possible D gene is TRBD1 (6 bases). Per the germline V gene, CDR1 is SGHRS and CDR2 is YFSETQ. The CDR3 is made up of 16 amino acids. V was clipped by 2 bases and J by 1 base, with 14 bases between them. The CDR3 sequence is CASSFRGSVGTDTQYF. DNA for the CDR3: TGCGCCAGCAGCTTCAGGGGCAGCGTGGGCACAGATACGCAGTATTTT.

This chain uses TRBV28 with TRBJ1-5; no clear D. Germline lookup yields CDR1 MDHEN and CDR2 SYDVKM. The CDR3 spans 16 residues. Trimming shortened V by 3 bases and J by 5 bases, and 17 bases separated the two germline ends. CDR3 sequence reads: CASSLASGGKYQPQHF. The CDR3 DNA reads TGTGCCAGCAGTTTGGCTTCGGGAGGGAAATATCAGCCCCAGCATTTT. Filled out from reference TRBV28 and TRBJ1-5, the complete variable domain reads DVKVTQSSRYLVKRTGEKVFLECVQDMDHENMFWYRQDPGLGLRLIYFSYDVKMKEKGDIPEGYSVSREKKERFSLILESASTNQTSMYLCASSLASGGKYQPQHFGDGTRLSIL.

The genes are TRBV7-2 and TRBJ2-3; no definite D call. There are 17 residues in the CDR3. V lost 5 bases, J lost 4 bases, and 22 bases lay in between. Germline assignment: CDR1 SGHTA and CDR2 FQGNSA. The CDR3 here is CASSPLFSRGGSDTQYF. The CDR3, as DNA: TGTGCCAGCAGCCCCCTCTTTTCCCGCGGTGGGTCAGATACGCAGTATTTT.

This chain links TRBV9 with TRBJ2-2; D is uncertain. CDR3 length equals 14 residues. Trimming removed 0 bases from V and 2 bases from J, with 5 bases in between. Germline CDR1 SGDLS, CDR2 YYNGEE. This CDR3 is CASSVVSNTGELFF. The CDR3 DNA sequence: TGTGCCAGCAGCGTAGTAAGCAACACCGGGGAGCTGTTTTTT. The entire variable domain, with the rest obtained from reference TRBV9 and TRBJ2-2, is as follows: DSGVTQTPKHLITATGQRVTLRCSPRSGDLSVYWYQQSLDQGLQFLIQYYNGEERAKGNILERFSAQQFPDLHSELNLSSLELGDSALYFCASSVVSNTGELFFGEGSRLTVL.

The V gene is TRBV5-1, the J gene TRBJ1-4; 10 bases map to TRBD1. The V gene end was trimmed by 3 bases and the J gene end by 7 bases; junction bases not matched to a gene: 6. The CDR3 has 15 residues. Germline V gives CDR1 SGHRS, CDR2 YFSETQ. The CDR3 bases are TGCGCCAGCAGCTCCTCCGGGACAGGGGTTGAAAAACTGTTTTTT. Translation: CASSSSGTGVEKLFF.

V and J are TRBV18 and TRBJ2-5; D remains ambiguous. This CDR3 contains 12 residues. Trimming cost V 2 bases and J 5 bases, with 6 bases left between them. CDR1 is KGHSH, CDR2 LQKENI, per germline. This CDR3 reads CASSPYRETQYF. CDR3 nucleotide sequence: TGTGCCAGCTCACCATATCGGGAGACCCAGTACTTC. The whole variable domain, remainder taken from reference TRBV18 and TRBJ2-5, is NAGVMQNPRHLVRRRGQEARLRCSPMKGHSHVYWYRQLPEEGLKFMVYLQKENIIDESGMPKERFSAEFPKEGPSILRIQQVVRGDSAAYFCASSPYRETQYFGPGTRLLVL.

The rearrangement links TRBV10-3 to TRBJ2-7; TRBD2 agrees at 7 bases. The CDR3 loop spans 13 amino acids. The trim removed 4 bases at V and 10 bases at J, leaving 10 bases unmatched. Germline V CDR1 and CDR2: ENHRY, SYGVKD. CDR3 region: CAISGGSSGIQYF. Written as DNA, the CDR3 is TGTGCCATCAGTGGCGGGTCTAGCGGCATACAGTACTTC.